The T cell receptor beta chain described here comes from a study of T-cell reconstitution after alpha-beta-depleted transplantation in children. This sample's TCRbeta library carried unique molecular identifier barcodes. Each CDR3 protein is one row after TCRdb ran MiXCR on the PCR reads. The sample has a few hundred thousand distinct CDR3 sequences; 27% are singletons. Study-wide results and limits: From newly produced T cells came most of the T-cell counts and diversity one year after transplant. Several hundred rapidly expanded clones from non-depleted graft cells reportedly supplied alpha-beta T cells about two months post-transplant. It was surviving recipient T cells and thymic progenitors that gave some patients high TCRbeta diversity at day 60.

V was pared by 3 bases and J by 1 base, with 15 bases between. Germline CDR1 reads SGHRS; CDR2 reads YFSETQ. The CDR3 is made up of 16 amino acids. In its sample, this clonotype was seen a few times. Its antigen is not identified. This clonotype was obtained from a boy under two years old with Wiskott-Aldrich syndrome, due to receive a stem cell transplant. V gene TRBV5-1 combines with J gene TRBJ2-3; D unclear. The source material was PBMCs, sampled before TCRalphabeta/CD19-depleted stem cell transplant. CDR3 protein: CASSYPRGWGTDTQYF. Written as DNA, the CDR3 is TGCGCCAGCAGCTACCCCCGAGGATGGGGCACAGATACGCAGTATTTT.